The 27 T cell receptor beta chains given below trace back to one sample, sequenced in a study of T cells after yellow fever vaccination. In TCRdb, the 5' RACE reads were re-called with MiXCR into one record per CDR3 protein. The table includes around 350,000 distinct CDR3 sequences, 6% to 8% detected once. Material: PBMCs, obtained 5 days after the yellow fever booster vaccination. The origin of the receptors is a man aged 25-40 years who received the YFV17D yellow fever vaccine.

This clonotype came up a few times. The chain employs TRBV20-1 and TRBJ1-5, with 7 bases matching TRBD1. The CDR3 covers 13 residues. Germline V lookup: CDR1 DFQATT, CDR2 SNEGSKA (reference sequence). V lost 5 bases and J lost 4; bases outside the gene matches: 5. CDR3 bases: TGCAGTGCTCAGGGGGGAGGTAATCAGCCCCAGCATTTT. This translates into CSAQGGGNQPQHF.

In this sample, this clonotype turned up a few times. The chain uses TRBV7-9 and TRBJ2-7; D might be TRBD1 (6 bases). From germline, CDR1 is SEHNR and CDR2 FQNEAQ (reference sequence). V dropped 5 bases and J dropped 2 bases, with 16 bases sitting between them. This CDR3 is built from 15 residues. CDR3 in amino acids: CASSPEQGAPYEQYF. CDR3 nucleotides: TGTGCCAGCAGCCCTGAACAGGGAGCTCCCTACGAGCAGTACTTC. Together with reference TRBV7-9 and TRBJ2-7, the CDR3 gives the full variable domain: DTGVSQNPRHKITKRGQNVTFRCDPISEHNRLYWYRQTLGQGPEFLTYFQNEAQLEKSRLLSDRFSAERPKGSFSTLEIQRTEQGDSAMYLCASSPEQGAPYEQYFGPGTRLTVT.

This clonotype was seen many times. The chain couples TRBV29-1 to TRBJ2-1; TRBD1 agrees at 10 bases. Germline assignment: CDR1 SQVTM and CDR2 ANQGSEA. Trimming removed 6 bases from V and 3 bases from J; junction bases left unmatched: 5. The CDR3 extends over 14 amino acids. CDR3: CSVNRDRGYNEQFF. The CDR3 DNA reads TGCAGCGTGAACCGGGACAGGGGCTACAATGAGCAGTTCTTC.

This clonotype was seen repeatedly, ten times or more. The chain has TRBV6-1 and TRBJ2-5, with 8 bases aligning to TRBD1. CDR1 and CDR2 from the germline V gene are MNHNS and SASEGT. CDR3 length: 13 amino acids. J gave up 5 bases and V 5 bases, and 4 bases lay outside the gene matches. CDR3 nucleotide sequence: TGTGCCAGCAGTCGGACAGGGCGGGAGACCCAGTACTTC. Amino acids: CASSRTGRETQYF.

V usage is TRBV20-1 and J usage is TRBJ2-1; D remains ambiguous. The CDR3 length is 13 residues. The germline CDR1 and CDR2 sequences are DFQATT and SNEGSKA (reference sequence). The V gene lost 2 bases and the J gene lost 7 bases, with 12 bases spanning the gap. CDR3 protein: CSARLATINEQFF. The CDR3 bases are TGCAGTGCTAGACTTGCTACCATAAATGAGCAGTTCTTC.

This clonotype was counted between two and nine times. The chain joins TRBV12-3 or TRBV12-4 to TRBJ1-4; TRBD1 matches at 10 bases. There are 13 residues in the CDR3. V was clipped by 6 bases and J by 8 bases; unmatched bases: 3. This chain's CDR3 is CASRGQGSEKLFF. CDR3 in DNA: TGTGCCAGCAGGGGACAGGGGTCGGAAAAACTGTTTTTT.

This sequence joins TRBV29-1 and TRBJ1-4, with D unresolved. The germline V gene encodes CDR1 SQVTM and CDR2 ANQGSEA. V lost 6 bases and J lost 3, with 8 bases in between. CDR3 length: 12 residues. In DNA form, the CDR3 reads TGCAGCGTCTGGCCGCCTAATGAAAAACTGTTTTTT. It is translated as CSVWPPNEKLFF. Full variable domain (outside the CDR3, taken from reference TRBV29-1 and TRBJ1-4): SAVISQKPSRDICQRGTSLTIQCQVDSQVTMMFWYRQQPGQSLTLIATANQGSEATYESGFVIDKFPISRPNLTFSTLTVSNMSPEDSSIYLCSVWPPNEKLFFGSGTQLSVL.

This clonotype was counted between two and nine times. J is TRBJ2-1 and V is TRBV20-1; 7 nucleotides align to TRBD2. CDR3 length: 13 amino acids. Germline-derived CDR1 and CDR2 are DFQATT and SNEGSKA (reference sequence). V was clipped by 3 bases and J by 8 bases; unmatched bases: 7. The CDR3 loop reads CSASSGGADEQFF. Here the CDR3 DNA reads TGCAGTGCTAGCTCGGGAGGAGCGGATGAGCAGTTCTTC.

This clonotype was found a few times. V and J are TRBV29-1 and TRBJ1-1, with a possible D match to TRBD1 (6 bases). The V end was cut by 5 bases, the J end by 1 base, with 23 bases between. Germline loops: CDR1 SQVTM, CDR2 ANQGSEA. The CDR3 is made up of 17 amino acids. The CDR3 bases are TGCAGCGTTCTGGGGGGGGCCGCCAAGGCCGGGAACACTGAAGCTTTCTTT. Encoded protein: CSVLGGAAKAGNTEAFF.

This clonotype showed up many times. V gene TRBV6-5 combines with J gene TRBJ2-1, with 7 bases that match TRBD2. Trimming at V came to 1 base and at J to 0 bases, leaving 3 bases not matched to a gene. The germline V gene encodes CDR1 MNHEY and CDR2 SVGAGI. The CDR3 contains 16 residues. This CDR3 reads CASSYFAGDSYNEQFF. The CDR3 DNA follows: TGTGCCAGCAGTTACTTTGCGGGAGACTCCTACAATGAGCAGTTCTTC.

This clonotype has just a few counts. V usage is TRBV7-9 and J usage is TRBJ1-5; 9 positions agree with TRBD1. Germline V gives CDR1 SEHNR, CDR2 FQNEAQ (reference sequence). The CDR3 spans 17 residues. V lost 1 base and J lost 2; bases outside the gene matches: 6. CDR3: CASSLEQGASGNQPQHF. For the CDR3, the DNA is TGTGCCAGCAGCTTAGAACAGGGGGCAAGTGGCAATCAGCCCCAGCATTTT. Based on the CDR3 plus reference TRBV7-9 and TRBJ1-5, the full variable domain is DTGVSQNPRHKITKRGQNVTFRCDPISEHNRLYWYRQTLGQGPEFLTYFQNEAQLEKSRLLSDRFSAERPKGSFSTLEIQRTEQGDSAMYLCASSLEQGASGNQPQHFGDGTRLSIL.

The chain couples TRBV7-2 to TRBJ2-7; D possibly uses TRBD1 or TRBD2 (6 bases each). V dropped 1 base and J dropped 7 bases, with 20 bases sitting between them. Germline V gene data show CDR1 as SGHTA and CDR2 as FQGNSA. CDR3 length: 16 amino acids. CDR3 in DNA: TGTGCCAGCAGCTTAGGGGGGGCTCTACGGTTCGGGGAGCAGTACTTC. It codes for CASSLGGALRFGEQYF.

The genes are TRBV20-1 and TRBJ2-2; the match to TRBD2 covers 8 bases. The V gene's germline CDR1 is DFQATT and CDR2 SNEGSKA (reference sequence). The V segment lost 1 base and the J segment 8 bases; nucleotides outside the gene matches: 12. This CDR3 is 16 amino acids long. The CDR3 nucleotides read TGCAGTGCTAGAGCCGCTGTAGGGGCGGGAGGTGGGGAGCTGTTTTTT. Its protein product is CSARAAVGAGGGELFF.

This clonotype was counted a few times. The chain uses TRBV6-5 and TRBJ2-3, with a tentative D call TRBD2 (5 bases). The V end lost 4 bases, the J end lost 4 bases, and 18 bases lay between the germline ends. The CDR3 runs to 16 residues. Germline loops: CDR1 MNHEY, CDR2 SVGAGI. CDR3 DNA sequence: TGTGCCAGCAGTTGGACTGAAAACTATAGGTCAGATACGCAGTATTTT. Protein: CASSWTENYRSDTQYF.

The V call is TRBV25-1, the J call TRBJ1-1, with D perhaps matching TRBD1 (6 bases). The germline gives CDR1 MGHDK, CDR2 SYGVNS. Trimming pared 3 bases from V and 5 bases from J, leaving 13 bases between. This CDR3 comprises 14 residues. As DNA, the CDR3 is TGTGCCAGCAGTGACCTACAGGGAAGGACTGAAGCTTTCTTT. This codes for CASSDLQGRTEAFF.

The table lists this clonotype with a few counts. DNA of the CDR3: TGTGCCACCAGTGATTTATGCCTAGCGGGAGCCTACGAGCAGTACTTC. This encodes CATSDLCLAGAYEQYF. The V call is TRBV24-1, the J call TRBJ2-7; 10 nucleotides align to TRBD2. Germline loops: CDR1 KGHDR, CDR2 SFDVKD. This CDR3 region has 16 residues. The V segment lost 1 base and the J segment 2 bases; nucleotides outside the gene matches: 4.

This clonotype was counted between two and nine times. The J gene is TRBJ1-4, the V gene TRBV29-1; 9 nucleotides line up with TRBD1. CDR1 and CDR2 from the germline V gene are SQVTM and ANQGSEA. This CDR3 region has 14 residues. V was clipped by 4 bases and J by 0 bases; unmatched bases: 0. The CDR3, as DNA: TGCAGCGTTGGACAGGGGGCAACTAATGAAAAACTGTTTTTT. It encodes CSVGQGATNEKLFF.

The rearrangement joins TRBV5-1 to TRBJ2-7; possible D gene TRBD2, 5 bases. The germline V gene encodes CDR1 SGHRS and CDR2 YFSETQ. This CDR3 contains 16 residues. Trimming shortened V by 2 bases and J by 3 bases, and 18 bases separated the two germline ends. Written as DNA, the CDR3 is TGCGCCAGCAGCTTAAGACCGGGTCCGGAGGTCTACGAGCAGTACTTC. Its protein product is CASSLRPGPEVYEQYF.

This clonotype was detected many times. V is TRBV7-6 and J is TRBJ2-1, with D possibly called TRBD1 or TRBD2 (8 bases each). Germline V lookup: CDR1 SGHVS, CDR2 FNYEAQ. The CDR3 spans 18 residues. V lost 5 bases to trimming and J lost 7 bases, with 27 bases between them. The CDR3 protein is CASSAGGTGVRQGNEQFF. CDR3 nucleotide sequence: TGTGCCAGCAGCGCGGGAGGAACGGGAGTGAGACAGGGGAATGAGCAGTTCTTC. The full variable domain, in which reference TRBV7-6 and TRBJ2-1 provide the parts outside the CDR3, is GAGVSQSPRYKVTKRGQDVALRCDPISGHVSLYWYRQALGQGPEFLTYFNYEAQQDKSGLPNDRFSAERPEGSISTLTIQRTEQRDSAMYRCASSAGGTGVRQGNEQFFGPGTRLTVL.

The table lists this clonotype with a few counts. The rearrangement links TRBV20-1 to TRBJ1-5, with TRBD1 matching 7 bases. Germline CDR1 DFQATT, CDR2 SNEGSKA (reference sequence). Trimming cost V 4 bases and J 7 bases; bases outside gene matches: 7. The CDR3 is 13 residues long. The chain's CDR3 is CSATRQGGQPQHF. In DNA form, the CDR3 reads TGCAGTGCTACCCGACAGGGAGGACAGCCCCAGCATTTT.

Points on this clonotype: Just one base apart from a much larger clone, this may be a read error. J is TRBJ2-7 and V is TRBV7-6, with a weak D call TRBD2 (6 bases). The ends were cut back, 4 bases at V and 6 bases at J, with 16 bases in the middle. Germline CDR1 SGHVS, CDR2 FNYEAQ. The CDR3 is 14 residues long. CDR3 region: CASSSQEGEVEQYF. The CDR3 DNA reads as TGTGCCAGCAGCTCCCAGGAGGGAGAGGTCGAGCAGTACTTC. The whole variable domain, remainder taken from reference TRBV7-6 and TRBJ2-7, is GAGVSQSPRYKVTKRGQDVALRCDPISGHVSLYWYRQALGQGPEFLTYFNYEAQQDKSGLPNDRFSAERPEGSISTLTIQRTEQRDSAMYRCASSSQEGEVEQYFGPGTRLTVT.

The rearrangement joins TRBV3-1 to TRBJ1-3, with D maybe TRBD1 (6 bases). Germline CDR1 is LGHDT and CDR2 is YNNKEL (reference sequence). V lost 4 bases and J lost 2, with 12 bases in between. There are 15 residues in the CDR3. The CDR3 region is CASSPYRDPGNTIYF. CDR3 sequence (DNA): TGTGCCAGCAGCCCTTACAGGGATCCTGGAAACACCATATATTTT.

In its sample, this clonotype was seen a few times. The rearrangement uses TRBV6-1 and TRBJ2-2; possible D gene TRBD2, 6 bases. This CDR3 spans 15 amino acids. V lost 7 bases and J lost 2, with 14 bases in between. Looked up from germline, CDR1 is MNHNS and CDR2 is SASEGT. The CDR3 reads CASTISGTNTGELFF. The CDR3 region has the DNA TGTGCCAGCACCATTAGCGGCACAAACACCGGGGAGCTGTTTTTT.

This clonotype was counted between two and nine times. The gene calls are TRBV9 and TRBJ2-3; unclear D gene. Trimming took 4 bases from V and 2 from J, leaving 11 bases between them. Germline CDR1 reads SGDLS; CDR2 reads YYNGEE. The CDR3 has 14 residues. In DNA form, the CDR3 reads TGTGCCAGCAGCCCCTCCCCCTACACAGATACGCAGTATTTT. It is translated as CASSPSPYTDTQYF.

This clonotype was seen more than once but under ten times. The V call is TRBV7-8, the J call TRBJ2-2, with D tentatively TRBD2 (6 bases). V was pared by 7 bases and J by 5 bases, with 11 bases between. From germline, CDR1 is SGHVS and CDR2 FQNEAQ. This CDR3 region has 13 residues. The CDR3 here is CASKAGRTGELFF. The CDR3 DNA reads TGTGCCAGCAAGGCGGGACGGACCGGGGAGCTGTTTTTT.

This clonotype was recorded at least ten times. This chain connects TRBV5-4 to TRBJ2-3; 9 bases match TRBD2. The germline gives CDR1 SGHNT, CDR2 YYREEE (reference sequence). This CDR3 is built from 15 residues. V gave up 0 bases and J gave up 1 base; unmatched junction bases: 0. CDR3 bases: TGTGCCAGCAGCTTGGCTAGCGGGGGCACAGATACGCAGTATTTT. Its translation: CASSLASGGTDTQYF.

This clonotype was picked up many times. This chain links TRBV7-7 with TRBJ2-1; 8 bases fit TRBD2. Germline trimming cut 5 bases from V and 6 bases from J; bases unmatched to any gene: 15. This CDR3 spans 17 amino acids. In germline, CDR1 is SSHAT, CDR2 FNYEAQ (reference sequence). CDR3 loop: CASSPLVRAGASNEQFF. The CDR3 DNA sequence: TGTGCCAGCAGCCCCCTAGTCCGAGCGGGAGCCTCCAATGAGCAGTTCTTC.